The present T cell receptor beta chain was sequenced within a study of long-term antiretroviral therapy in people with HIV. Researchers report immunoSEQ v3.0 was run at survey level. The method was immunoSEQ multiplex PCR; TCRdb's version includes in-frame clones alone and lacks a portion of them. Of fewer than 45,000 clones in the sample, about 80% were seen once. Germline-derived CDR1 and CDR2 are MNHEY and SVGAGI. Trimming stripped 7 bases from V and 7 bases from J, with 10 bases between. The CDR3 is 11 amino acids. Participants living with HIV all received treatment in the United States. This material consisted of unsorted PBMCs, taken 3.4 years after starting antiretroviral therapy. This rearrangement joins TRBV6-5 to TRBJ1-1; D unclear. This TCR derives from a man aged 30-40 years with HIV. The CDR3 here is CASNRGREAFF. In DNA form, the CDR3 reads TGTGCCAGCAATAGAGGGCGTGAAGCTTTCTTT.